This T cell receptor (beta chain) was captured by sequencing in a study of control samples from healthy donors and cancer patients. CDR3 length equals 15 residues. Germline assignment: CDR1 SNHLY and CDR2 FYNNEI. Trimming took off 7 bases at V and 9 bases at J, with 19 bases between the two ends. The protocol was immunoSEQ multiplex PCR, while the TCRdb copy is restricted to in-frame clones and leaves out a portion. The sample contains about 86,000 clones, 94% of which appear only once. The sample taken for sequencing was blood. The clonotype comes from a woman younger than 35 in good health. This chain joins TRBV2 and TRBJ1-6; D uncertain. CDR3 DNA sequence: TGTGCCAGCAATCGGGTGGCGGTAGAGTCTTCACCCCTCCACTTT. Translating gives CASNRVAVESSPLHF.